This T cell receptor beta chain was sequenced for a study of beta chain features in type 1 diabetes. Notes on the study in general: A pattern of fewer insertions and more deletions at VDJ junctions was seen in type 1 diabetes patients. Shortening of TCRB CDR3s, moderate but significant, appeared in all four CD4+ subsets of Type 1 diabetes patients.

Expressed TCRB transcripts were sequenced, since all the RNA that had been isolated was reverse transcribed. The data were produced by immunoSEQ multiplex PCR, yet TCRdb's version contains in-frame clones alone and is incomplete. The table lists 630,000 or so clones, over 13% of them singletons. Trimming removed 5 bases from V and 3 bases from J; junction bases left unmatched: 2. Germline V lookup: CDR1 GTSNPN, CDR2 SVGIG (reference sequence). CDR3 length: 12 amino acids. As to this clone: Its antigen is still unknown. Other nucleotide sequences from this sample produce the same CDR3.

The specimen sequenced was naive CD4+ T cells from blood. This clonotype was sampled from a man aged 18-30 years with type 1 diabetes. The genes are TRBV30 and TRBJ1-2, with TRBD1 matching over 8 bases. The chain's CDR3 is CAWVDRDYGYTF. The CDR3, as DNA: TGTGCCTGGGTGGACAGGGACTATGGCTACACCTTC.